This entry lists 12 T cell receptor beta chains sequenced from one sample in a study of tissue T cells after allogeneic stem cell transplantation. Produced via immunoSEQ multiplex PCR; TCRdb's table is partial and in-frame only. The table shows just over 150 clones, with approximately 67% occurring only once. Sequencing was carried out using lymph node tissue. These receptor sequences come from a female BALB/c mouse in good health. This strain has MHC haplotype H2-d.

This clone was seen a single time. Genes and germline are mouse. The CDR3 is cut off 1 residue early in the read; its end comes from the germline J gene. The chain couples TRBV15 to TRBJ2-7; D could derive from TRBD1 or TRBD2 (5 bases each). V shed 6 bases and J shed 4 bases, with 13 bases lying between them. This CDR3 is 13 amino acids long. The germline V gene has CDR1 SGHND and CDR2 FRSKSL. Incomplete CDR3 DNA: TGTGCCAGCAGACCCTGCGGGGGATATGAACAGTAC. Its protein product is CASRPCGGYEQY. The full CDR3 is CASRPCGGYEQYF.

In regard to this clone: Germline and genes here are mouse. Read data end 1 residue before the CDR3 end; the end is taken from the germline J gene. V is TRBV13-1 and J is TRBJ1-4; possible D gene TRBD1, 5 bases. The CDR3 consists of 13 residues. The V end was cut by 3 bases, the J end by 7 bases, with 10 bases between. Germline V gives CDR1 NSHNY, CDR2 SYGAGN. The DNA read from the CDR3 is TGTGCCAGCAGTGTCCAGGGAAGCGAAAGATTATTT. This translates into CASSVQGSERLF. The full CDR3 protein is CASSVQGSERLFF.

Comment on this clone: All gene names here are mouse names. The read terminates 1 residue before the CDR3 end, so the remaining end is supplied by the germline J gene. The rearrangement links TRBV13-1 to TRBJ1-4, with D unresolved. Per the germline V gene, CDR1 is NSHNY and CDR2 is SYGAGN. Trimming stripped 5 bases from V and 4 bases from J, with 6 bases between. CDR3 length: 12 residues. The CDR3 bases that were read are TGTGCCAGCAGGAGGGACAACGAAAGATTATTT. The encoded protein is CASRRDNERLF. The full CDR3 sequence reads CASRRDNERLFF.

A remark on this clone: Gene names and germline refer to mouse. The read finishes 1 residue shy of the CDR3 end, and the germline J gene is used to complete it. The J gene is TRBJ2-7, the V gene TRBV4, with 11 positions matching TRBD2. V lost 5 bases to trimming and J lost 4 bases; unmatched junction nucleotides: 13. Germline lookup yields CDR1 LGHDT and CDR2 YNNKQL (reference sequence). This CDR3 is 17 amino acids long. The CDR3 DNA, read in part, is TGTGCCAGCAGCGCAGAGGGGCTACGGGACTGGGGGTATGAACAGTAC. Encoded protein: CASSAEGLRDWGYEQY. In full, the CDR3 reads CASSAEGLRDWGYEQYF.

Details on this clone: These gene names are mouse names. The missing CDR3 end, 1 residue past where the read stops, is filled in from the germline J gene. The chain has TRBV13-3 and TRBJ1-1; unclear D gene. CDR1 and CDR2 from the germline V gene are NNHDY and SYVADS. The CDR3 consists of 14 residues. Deletions cut 2 bases from V and 0 bases from J, with 8 bases between. Partial CDR3 DNA: TGTGCCAGCAGTGAAACAAATGCAAACACAGAAGTCTTC. It yields the protein CASSETNANTEVF. The full CDR3 protein is CASSETNANTEVFF.

On this clone: Genes and germline come from the mouse. The read halts 1 residue ahead of the CDR3 end, with the missing end drawn from the germline J gene. The genes are TRBV13-1 and TRBJ2-1, with 11 bases matching TRBD2. The CDR3 spans 14 residues. Germline-derived CDR1 and CDR2 are NSHNY and SYGAGN. The J segment lost 2 bases and the V segment lost 6 bases, leaving 1 base of the junction unmatched. The DNA read from the CDR3 is TGTGCCAGCAAGGACTGGGGGGACTATGCTGAGCAGTTC. Protein product: CASKDWGDYAEQF. From start to end, the CDR3 is CASKDWGDYAEQFF.

As concerns this clone: Gene labels here are mouse ones. The read ends 1 residue shy of where the CDR3 ends; the end is completed using the germline J gene. V and J are TRBV1 and TRBJ1-6; D ambiguous. TRBJ1-6 is given ORF status, its function remaining uncertain. Trimming stripped 0 bases from V and 1 base from J, with 7 bases between. Germline V lookup: CDR1 NSQYPW, CDR2 LRSPGD (reference sequence). CDR3 length: 16 residues. CDR3 amino acids: CTCSADQKSYNSPLYF. The sequenced CDR3 bases are TGCACCTGCAGTGCAGATCAGAAATCCTATAATTCGCCCCTCTAC.

Regarding this clone: The germline and genes are mouse ones. The sequence runs out 1 residue before the end of the CDR3; the remainder is reconstructed from the germline J gene. This chain joins TRBV13-2 and TRBJ2-1, with D unclear. Germline V gene sequence: CDR1 NNHNN, CDR2 SYGAGS (reference sequence). With 3 bases removed from V and 1 base from J, the gap between germline ends came to 8 bases. The CDR3 is 14 amino acids. The CDR3 sequence: CASGAGPNYAEQFF. The covered CDR3 bases are TGTGCCAGCGGTGCGGGCCCCAACTATGCTGAGCAGTTC.

Turning to this clone: Genes and germline are mouse. The read gets to within 1 residue of the CDR3 end, and the germline J gene fills in the rest. This chain connects TRBV16 to TRBJ2-2, with 10 bases matching TRBD2. Germline V gives CDR1 SGHSA, CDR2 FRNQAP. V dropped 0 bases and J dropped 2; count of bases not matched to a gene: 0. The CDR3 extends over 16 amino acids. The CDR3 spells CASSLDWGGNTGQLYF. The sequenced CDR3 bases are TGTGCAAGCAGCTTAGACTGGGGGGGCAACACCGGGCAGCTCTAC.

Note on this clone: The listed genes are named as in mouse. The CDR3 extends 1 residue past the end of the read, so its final part is completed from the germline J gene. The chain joins TRBV13-3 to TRBJ2-1; perhaps D is TRBD1 or TRBD2 (5 bases each). The CDR3 loop spans 13 amino acids. Germline CDR1 is NNHDY and CDR2 is SYVADS. V lost 5 bases and J lost 1, with 7 bases in between. The DNA read from the CDR3 is TGTGCCAGCAGCCGGGACAACTATGCTGAGCAGTTC. Its protein product is CASSRDNYAEQF. The CDR3 in full is CASSRDNYAEQFF.

To note about this clone: The germline and genes are mouse ones. The CDR3 end is not reached by the read, which stops 1 residue before it; the germline J gene fills it in. The chain has TRBV5 and TRBJ2-5; TRBD2 matches 8 bases. V was pared by 0 bases and J by 6 bases, with 2 bases of the junction left unmatched. The germline V gene has CDR1 LGHNA and CDR2 YNLKQL (reference sequence). The CDR3 totals 14 residues. The CDR3 region is CASSQDWGVDTQYF. The covered CDR3 bases are TGTGCCAGCAGCCAAGACTGGGGGGTGGACACCCAGTAC.

Notes on this clone: Germline and genes here are mouse. The observed sequence ends 1 residue before the CDR3 terminus, with the missing tail filled in from the germline J gene. The V call is TRBV14, the J call TRBJ2-3, with D unresolved. Germline V lookup: CDR1 SGHDT, CDR2 FRDEAV. There are 12 residues in the CDR3. V lost 1 base and J lost 3, with 3 bases in between. The CDR3 sequence: CASSFRAETLYF. The DNA read from the CDR3 is TGTGCCAGCAGTTTCCGGGCAGAAACGCTGTAT.